This T cell receptor beta chain was sequenced for a study of vaccination effects on CD4 cells after COVID-19. General study results and limits: Marked contraction was observed in infection-induced and vaccine-induced clones late after vaccination.

TCRdb keeps only in-frame clones here, not all; method: immunoSEQ multiplex PCR. The sample holds tens of thousands of clones; 65% to 75% are singletons and the top ten take roughly 15%. CDR1 and CDR2 (germline): SGHTA, FQGNSA. The V gene end was trimmed by 5 bases and the J gene end by 15 bases; junction bases not matched to a gene: 9. The CDR3 spans 13 residues. A note on this clone: What it recognizes is unknown.

CD4+ T cells specific for antigen were expanded with viral peptide pools by the ViraFEST assay before sequencing. When around ten days of culture had elapsed, CD4+ T cells were isolated. As their vaccination, participants received two doses of either BNT162b2 or mRNA-1273. Negative nucleocapsid antibody tests before and after vaccination confirmed no previous SARS-CoV-2 infection. Both day 3 and day 7 saw half the medium replaced with IL-2 medium. The source was CD4+ T cells from PBMCs cultured with HCoV-OC43 spike peptides, collected after COVID-19 vaccination. Stated subset: HCoV-OC43 spike overlapping peptide pool stimulation. The sequence was obtained from a human donor who received a COVID-19 vaccine. The gene calls are TRBV7-2 and TRBJ2-1; 11 nucleotides agree with TRBD1. CDR3 coding DNA: TGTGCCAGCAGCCGGGGACAGGGGGAATGGCCGTTCTTC. Translation: CASSRGQGEWPFF.